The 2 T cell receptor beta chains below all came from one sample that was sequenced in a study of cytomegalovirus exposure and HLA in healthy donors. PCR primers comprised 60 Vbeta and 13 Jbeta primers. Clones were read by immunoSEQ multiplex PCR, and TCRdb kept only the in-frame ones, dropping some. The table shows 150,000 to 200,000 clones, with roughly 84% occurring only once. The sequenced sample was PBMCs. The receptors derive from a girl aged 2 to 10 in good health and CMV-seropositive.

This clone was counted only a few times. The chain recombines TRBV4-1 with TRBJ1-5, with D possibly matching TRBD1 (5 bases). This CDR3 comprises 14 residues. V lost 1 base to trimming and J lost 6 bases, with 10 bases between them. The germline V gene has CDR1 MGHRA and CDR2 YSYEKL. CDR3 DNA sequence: TGCGCCAGCAGCCAAGTCAGGGTTAGTCAGCCCCAGCATTTT. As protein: CASSQVRVSQPQHF.

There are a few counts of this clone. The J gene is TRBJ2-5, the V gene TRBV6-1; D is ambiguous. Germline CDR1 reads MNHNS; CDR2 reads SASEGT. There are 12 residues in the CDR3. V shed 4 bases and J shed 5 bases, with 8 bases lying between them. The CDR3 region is CASSVTVETQYF. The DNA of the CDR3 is TGTGCCAGCAGTGTCACTGTGGAGACCCAGTACTTC.